These T cell receptor beta chains were read from a single sample in a study of shared clonotypes between healthy human individuals. Generated by immunoSEQ multiplex PCR, the TCRdb table keeps only in-frame clones and is missing some. Counted here are about 2.1 million clones, approximately 94% occurring once; the ten biggest clones make up under 2%. Sequencing input: naive CD8+ T cells from PBMCs. These receptor sequences come from a man aged 18-30 years in good health. Some clones in this sample may be carry-over from other donors' samples. Both conserved end residues are part of each CDR3. Fields, in order: V gene, J gene, CDR3 protein.

TRBV28	TRBJ1-1	CASSYRDREVTEAFF
TRBV18	TRBJ2-7	CASSPPKGTAYYEQYF
TRBV7-8	TRBJ1-2	CASSLQGARGYTF
TRBV19	TRBJ2-1	CASSIDRASYNEQFF
TRBV11-2	TRBJ2-1	CASSFGTGLNGQFF
TRBV7-9	TRBJ1-1	CASSFADTEAFF
TRBV19	TRBJ1-5	CASSMPTVGLSNQPQHF
TRBV4-2	TRBJ2-7	CASSQDLAGSYEQYF
TRBV2	TRBJ1-2	CASWGTGLTGPEYNYGYTF
TRBV19	TRBJ1-1	CASQDRVNTEAFF
TRBV28	TRBJ2-2	CASWGAGVGRTGELFF
TRBV4-1	TRBJ2-5	CASTEFGDQETQYF
TRBV28	TRBJ2-7	CASSFGLAEHYEQYF
TRBV9	TRBJ1-3	CASSVDGGPGNTIYF
TRBV4-1	TRBJ1-2	CASSQEEGRVNGYTF
TRBV4-1	TRBJ1-1	CASSQDPGMNTEAFF
TRBV19	TRBJ2-1	CASSYGLAGIEQFF
TRBV4-2	TRBJ1-1	CASSRDKTEAFF
TRBV27	TRBJ1-3	CASSLDSGNTIYF
TRBV27	TRBJ1-5	CASSLQGVGQPQHF
TRBV7-8	TRBJ2-7	CASSPPGQGRDEQYF
TRBV10-3	TRBJ1-1	CAISYRDPRDMNTEAFF
TRBV2	TRBJ2-4	CASSEEDGLLTKNIQYF
TRBV25-1	TRBJ1-4	CASSEWGAREKLFF
TRBV19	TRBJ2-1	CASSVLAGSYNEQFF
TRBV28	TRBJ1-1	CASSPRLGATEAFF
TRBV5-6	TRBJ2-3	CASSLRLAAFSHTQYF
TRBV9	TRBJ1-1	CASSPRTGKGTEAFF
TRBV27	TRBJ2-7	CASSNPYSYEQYF
TRBV27	TRBJ2-1	CASSSLLAGHEQFF
TRBV5-1	TRBJ2-1	CASSLGQDNNEQFF
TRBV9	TRBJ1-4	CASSVGGDGGNEKLFF
TRBV4-1	TRBJ2-1	CASSQATSGMYNEQFF
TRBV19	TRBJ2-2	CASSPGLTGELFF
TRBV7-9	TRBJ2-3	CASSPPGLAGGSTDTQYF
TRBV5-8	TRBJ1-1	CASSFGWTGMNTEAFF
TRBV4-1	TRBJ1-1	CASSHGTEAFF
TRBV27	TRBJ2-7	CASSLGQGTYEQYF
TRBV7-9	TRBJ2-1	CASSSGGSSRYNEQFF
TRBV29-1	TRBJ2-1	CSGRPGGPYNEQFF
TRBV27	TRBJ2-7	CASSLSPSGSYEQYF
TRBV2	TRBJ2-7	CASSRHEGQGAYEQYF
TRBV10-3	TRBJ2-7	CAISDPTTGGDTYEQYF
TRBV29-1	-	CSVEGVTYEQYF
TRBV11-1	TRBJ2-3	CASSLDTGTDTQYF
TRBV27	TRBJ1-2	CASSLSASYGYTF
TRBV6-1	TRBJ2-1	CASSVVGAGGWNEQFF
TRBV4-2	TRBJ2-7	CASSQDGTSLSYEQYF
TRBV7-2	TRBJ1-5	CASSLAAGWNQPQHF
TRBV4-1	TRBJ2-1	CASSQATLGLAPDEQFF
TRBV27	TRBJ2-5	CASSLLGPGIAETQYF
TRBV28	TRBJ2-1	CASSSGLAGGIGNEQFF
TRBV9	TRBJ2-7	CASSEGLSGGYEQYF
TRBV4-1	TRBJ2-1	CASSQSGSYNEQFF
TRBV25-1	TRBJ2-3	CASSESNTQYF
TRBV27	TRBJ2-7	CASSSHRGRNAYEQYF
TRBV14	TRBJ2-7	CASSPRDRDYEQYF